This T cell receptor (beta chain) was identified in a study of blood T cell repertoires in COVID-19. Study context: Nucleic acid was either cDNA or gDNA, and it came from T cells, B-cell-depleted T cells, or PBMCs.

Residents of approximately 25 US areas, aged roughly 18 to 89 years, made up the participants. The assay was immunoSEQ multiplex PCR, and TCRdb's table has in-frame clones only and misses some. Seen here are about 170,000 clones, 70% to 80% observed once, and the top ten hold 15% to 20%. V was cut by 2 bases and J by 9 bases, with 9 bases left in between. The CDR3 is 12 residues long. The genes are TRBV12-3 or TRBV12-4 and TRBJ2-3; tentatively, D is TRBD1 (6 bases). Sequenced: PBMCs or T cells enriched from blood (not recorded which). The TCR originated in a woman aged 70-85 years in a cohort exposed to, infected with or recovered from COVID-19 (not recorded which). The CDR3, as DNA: TGTGCCAGCAGTTTACAGGGGAAGACGCAGTATTTT. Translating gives CASSLQGKTQYF.